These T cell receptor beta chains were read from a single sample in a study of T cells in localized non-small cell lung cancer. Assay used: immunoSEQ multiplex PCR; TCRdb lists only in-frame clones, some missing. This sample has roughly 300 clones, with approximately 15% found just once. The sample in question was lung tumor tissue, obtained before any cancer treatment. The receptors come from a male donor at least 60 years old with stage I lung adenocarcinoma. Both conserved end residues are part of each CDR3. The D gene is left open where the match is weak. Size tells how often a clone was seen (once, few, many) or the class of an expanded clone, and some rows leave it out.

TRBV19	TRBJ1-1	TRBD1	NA	TGTGCCAGTACCTCGGGACAGGGAAACACTGAAGCTTTCTTT	CASTSGQGNTEAFF
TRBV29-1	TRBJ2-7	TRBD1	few	TGCAGCGTTGTATGGACAGGGGGCTCCTACGAGCAGTACTTC	CSVVWTGGSYEQYF
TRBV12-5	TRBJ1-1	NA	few	TGTGCCAGCACTGGGCCGGGCGACAGACGGAACACTGAAGCTTTCTTT	CASTGPGDRRNTEAFF
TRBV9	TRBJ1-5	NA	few	TGTGCCAGCAACCAGCAGGGAAACAATCAGCCCCAGCATTTT	CASNQQGNNQPQHF
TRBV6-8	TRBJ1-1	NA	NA	TGTGCCGTCGGGACGGACAGAGGAGAAGCTTTCTTT	CAVGTDRGEAFF
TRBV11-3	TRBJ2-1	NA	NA	TGTGCCAGCAGCCATCTGACTAGTTCTAATGAGCAGTTCTTC	CASSHLTSSNEQFF
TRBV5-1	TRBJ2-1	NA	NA	TGCGCCAGCAGCAGGACAGTCGATAGTTACAATGAGCAGTTCTTC	CASSRTVDSYNEQFF
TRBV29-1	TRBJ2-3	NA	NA	TGCAGCGTCCTGGGGGTTGGAGATACGCAGTATTTT	CSVLGVGDTQYF
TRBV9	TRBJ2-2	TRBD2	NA	TGTGCCAGCAGCGCGGGGAGGGAACTCGACAGCGAGGAGCTGTTTTTT	CASSAGRELDSEELFF
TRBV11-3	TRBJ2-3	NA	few	TGTGCCAGCAGCTTATTCTCTCTCACAGATACGCAGTATTTT	CASSLFSLTDTQYF
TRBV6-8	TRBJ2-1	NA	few	TGTGCCAGCAGTTACTCGTCAAAAGGGGGCAATGAGCAGTTCTTC	CASSYSSKGGNEQFF
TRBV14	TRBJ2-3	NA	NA	TGTGCCAGCAGCCAAGTGATTAATCAAGGCCCGAATACGCAGTATTTT	CASSQVINQGPNTQYF
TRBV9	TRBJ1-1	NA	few	TGTGCCAGCAGCGTAGGATTGGGTACGGGGAGCACTGAAGCTTTCTTT	CASSVGLGTGSTEAFF
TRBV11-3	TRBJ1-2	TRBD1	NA	TGTGCCAGCAGCGTATTTTCGCCGGGACAGGGGGGATTTGGAGGCTACACCTTC	CASSVFSPGQGGFGGYTF
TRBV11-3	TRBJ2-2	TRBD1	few	TGTGCCAGCAGCTTCCCCGGACAGGGCCCTAACACCGGGGAGCTGTTTTTT	CASSFPGQGPNTGELFF
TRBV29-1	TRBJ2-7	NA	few	TGCAGCGCCGGGGCACCTCCGGACTACGAGCAGTACTTC	CSAGAPPDYEQYF
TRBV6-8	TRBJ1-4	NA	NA	TGTGCCAGCAGCCAGGTCGGGTACGCAACTAATGAAAAACTGTTTTTT	CASSQVGYATNEKLFF
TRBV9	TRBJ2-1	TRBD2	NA	TGTGCCAGCAGCGTAGGATTGTCTAGCGGAAAAGAGAATGAGCAGTTCTTC	CASSVGLSSGKENEQFF
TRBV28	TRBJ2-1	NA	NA	TGTGCCACAGTTTCCGACAATTATGAGCAGTTCTTC	CATVSDNYEQFF
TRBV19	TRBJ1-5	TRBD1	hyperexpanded	TGTGCCAGTAGTACCGACAGGGTATATCAGCCCCAGCATTTT	CASSTDRVYQPQHF
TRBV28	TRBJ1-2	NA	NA	TGTGCCAGCAGTTCCATGGGGGAGGGGAATGGCTACACCTTC	CASSSMGEGNGYTF
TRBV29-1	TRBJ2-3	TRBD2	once	TGCAGCGTTCACGACGGCGGGGGGGGCACAGATACGCAGTATTTT	CSVHDGGGGTDTQYF
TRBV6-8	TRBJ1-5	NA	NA	TGTGCCAGCAGTTTCTCCTTCGATAGCAATCAGCCCCAGCATTTT	CASSFSFDSNQPQHF
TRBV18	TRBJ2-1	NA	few	TGTGCCAGCTCACCCGGGACTGGCCTCCCAGCCTACAATGAGCAGTTCTTC	CASSPGTGLPAYNEQFF
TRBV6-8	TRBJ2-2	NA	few	TGTGCCAGCAGTCCCAGGGCAGGGGACGGGGAGCTGTTTTTT	CASSPRAGDGELFF
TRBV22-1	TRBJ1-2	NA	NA	TGTCCTGGGAGATATTATGAAGCGAGAAAGACCTATGGCTACACCTTC	CPGRYYEARKTYGYTF
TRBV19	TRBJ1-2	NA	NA	TGTGCCAGTAGTCTCCGGGACGGTGGGGATAACTATGGCTACACCTTC	CASSLRDGGDNYGYTF
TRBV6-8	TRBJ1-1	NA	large	TGTGCCAGCAGTTACCAGGGTAAGACTGAAGCTTTCTTT	CASSYQGKTEAFF
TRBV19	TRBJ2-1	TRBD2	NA	TGTGCCAGTACCCCCGGAGCGGGGGGGCTCGGTGAGCAGTTCTTC	CASTPGAGGLGEQFF